One and the same sample provided the 29 T cell receptor beta chains below, sequenced in a study of human T cells and chemical hapten exposure. TCRdb used MiXCR to reprocess the RACE reads, holding one entry per CDR3 protein. The table lists 65,000 to 95,000 distinct CDR3 sequences, less than 8% of them singletons. The sample's time point: patch test 2, 6 weeks after DPC sensitization. Documented treatment: therapeutic diphenylcyclopropenone sensitization with weekly scalp DPC. Source: whole blood, taken in connection with sensitization to the hapten diphenylcyclopropenone (DPC). The receptor source for this set is a woman aged 25 to 45 with alopecia areata. Some clones in this sample may be carry-over from other donors' samples.

The chain is built from TRBV13 and TRBJ1-5; tentative D call: TRBD1 (5 bases). The CDR3 extends over 18 amino acids. CDR1 is PRHDT and CDR2 is FYEKMQ in the germline V gene (reference sequence). V was shortened by 3 bases and J by 0 bases, with 18 bases between the two germline ends. In DNA, the CDR3 is TGTGCCAGCAGCTTCTCGGGGGACGCTATTATTAGCAATCAGCCCCAGCATTTT. Its translation is CASSFSGDAIISNQPQHF.

A few counts support this clonotype. J is TRBJ1-1 and V is TRBV6-5; D is uncertain. This CDR3 contains 15 residues. V lost 2 bases to trimming and J lost 2 bases, with 12 bases between them. The germline CDR1 and CDR2 sequences are MNHEY and SVGAGI. The CDR3, as DNA: TGTGCCAGCAGTTACCAACTGCAGACCAACACTGAAGCTTTCTTT. Its protein product is CASSYQLQTNTEAFF.

This clonotype was picked up many times. The genes are TRBV30 and TRBJ1-1; D call uncertain. This CDR3 has 13 residues. CDR1 is GTSNPN, CDR2 SVGIG, per germline (reference sequence). Trimming stripped 5 bases from V and 3 bases from J, with 13 bases between. CDR3 sequence (DNA): TGTGCCTGGGCAGTCTCCGGGGACACTGAAGCTTTCTTT. Encoded protein: CAWAVSGDTEAFF.

The gene calls are TRBV3-1 and TRBJ1-3; TRBD1 might be the D (5 bases). V was trimmed by 4 bases and J by 4 bases, leaving 17 bases between them. Germline loops: CDR1 LGHDT, CDR2 YNNKEL (reference sequence). The CDR3 runs 16 residues. The CDR3 reads CASSPAGWGSGNTIYF. Written as DNA, the CDR3 is TGTGCCAGCAGCCCCGCCGGATGGGGGTCCGGAAACACCATATATTTT.

On this clonotype itself: A much larger clone lies a single base off, so this may be a read error. Because the CDR3's place on the DNA is in doubt, the DNA is left out and the CDR3 is given as listed by TCRdb. The chain combines TRBV12-3 or TRBV12-4 with TRBJ2-6. The CDR3 spans 14 residues, counting both ends. The CDR3 sequence is CASSFAAGANVQTF.

This clonotype came up many times. In DNA, the CDR3 is TGCGCCAGCAGTACAGAAAACACCGGGGAGCTGTTTTTT. Encoded protein: CASSTENTGELFF. The rearrangement joins TRBV10-1 to TRBJ2-2; D gene uncertain. V lost 5 bases to trimming and J lost 2 bases, with 6 bases between them. The germline CDR1 and CDR2 sequences are WNHNN and SYGVQD (reference sequence). The CDR3 spans 13 residues.

This clonotype has a handful of counts. The gene calls are TRBV29-1 and TRBJ1-4; 7 bases agree with TRBD1. Germline loops: CDR1 SQVTM, CDR2 ANQGSEA. The CDR3 has 12 amino acids. V was clipped by 4 bases and J by 8 bases; unmatched bases: 4. As DNA, the CDR3 is TGCAGCGTTGGAGGGGGCCTGGAAAAACTGTTTTTT. It yields the protein CSVGGGLEKLFF. The full variable domain, rest sourced from reference TRBV29-1 and TRBJ1-4, is SAVISQKPSRDICQRGTSLTIQCQVDSQVTMMFWYRQQPGQSLTLIATANQGSEATYESGFVIDKFPISRPNLTFSTLTVSNMSPEDSSIYLCSVGGGLEKLFFGSGTQLSVL.

Comments on this clonotype: It may be a read error: a sequence one base away is much more abundant. This chain uses TRBV4-2 with TRBJ2-3, with D maybe TRBD1 (5 bases). The germline gives CDR1 LGHNA, CDR2 YNFKEQ. This CDR3 region has 14 residues. Trimming stripped 0 bases from V and 4 bases from J, with 8 bases between. The CDR3 DNA sequence: TGTGCCAGCAGCCAAGATGGCAGGGCAGATACGCAGTATTTT. Protein sequence: CASSQDGRADTQYF.

V is TRBV9 and J is TRBJ1-6; D might be TRBD1 (5 bases). The CDR3 is made up of 16 amino acids. Deletions cut 4 bases from V and 15 bases from J, with 26 bases between. Per the germline V gene, CDR1 is SGDLS and CDR2 is YYNGEE. CDR3 protein: CASSPQVGGTLQGLHF. The CDR3 coding sequence is TGTGCCAGCAGCCCCCAGGTGGGGGGTACTCTCCAGGGCCTCCACTTT.

The V and J genes are TRBV7-9 and TRBJ1-4; D may be TRBD1 (5 bases). In germline, CDR1 is SEHNR, CDR2 FQNEAQ (reference sequence). The CDR3 spans 16 residues. V was trimmed by 1 base and J by 2 bases, leaving 11 bases between them. CDR3 DNA sequence: TGTGCCAGCAGCTTAGGAGGGGTTTCGACTAATGAAAAACTGTTTTTT. Translating gives CASSLGGVSTNEKLFF.

About this clonotype itself: Just one base apart from a much larger clone, this may be a read error. This CDR3 is CASSFQGTGDTIYF. In DNA form, the CDR3 reads TGTGCCAGCAGTTTCCAGGGAACTGGAGACACCATATATTTT. V and J are TRBV12-3 or TRBV12-4 and TRBJ1-3; TRBD1 might be the D (5 bases). The CDR3 is 14 residues long.

The genes are TRBV24-1 and TRBJ1-1; a weak D match, TRBD1 (6 bases). V lost 7 bases and J 1 base, leaving 9 bases between the germline ends. The length of the CDR3 is 13 residues. Germline CDR1 is KGHDR and CDR2 is SFDVKD. The CDR3 DNA sequence: TGTGCCACCAGACAGGGTTGGAACACTGAAGCTTTCTTT. Translation: CATRQGWNTEAFF.

This clonotype showed up just a few times. The rearrangement uses TRBV9 and TRBJ1-2; 7 positions agree with TRBD1. V gave up 5 bases and J gave up 4 bases; unmatched junction bases: 11. Germline CDR1 and CDR2: SGDLS and YYNGEE. There are 15 residues in the CDR3. CDR3 amino acids: CASSSTGAKGYGYTF. Written as DNA, the CDR3 is TGTGCCAGCAGTAGTACAGGGGCGAAGGGCTATGGCTACACCTTC. Combining the CDR3 with reference TRBV9 and TRBJ1-2 gives the whole variable domain DSGVTQTPKHLITATGQRVTLRCSPRSGDLSVYWYQQSLDQGLQFLIQYYNGEERAKGNILERFSAQQFPDLHSELNLSSLELGDSALYFCASSSTGAKGYGYTFGSGTRLTVV.

This clonotype was detected many times. This chain joins TRBV20-1 and TRBJ2-7; 9 nucleotides line up with TRBD2. V lost 5 bases, J lost 3 bases, and 2 bases stayed unmatched. This CDR3 contains 12 residues. Germline loops: CDR1 DFQATT, CDR2 SNEGSKA (reference sequence). CDR3: CSALAGDYEQYF. The CDR3, as DNA: TGCAGTGCTTTAGCGGGGGACTACGAGCAGTACTTC.

A few counts support this clonotype. The rearrangement links TRBV20-1 to TRBJ1-5; TRBD1 matches at 10 bases. J lost 7 bases, V lost 3 bases, and 6 bases had no gene match. This CDR3 is 14 amino acids long. Germline V gene data show CDR1 as DFQATT and CDR2 as SNEGSKA (reference sequence). CDR3: CSASGTGVGQPQHF. In DNA form, the CDR3 reads TGCAGTGCTAGTGGGACAGGGGTAGGACAGCCCCAGCATTTT.

This clonotype came up many times. This rearrangement joins TRBV11-2 to TRBJ2-4; 7 nucleotides match TRBD1. The V gene's germline CDR1 is SGHAT and CDR2 FQNNGV. The CDR3 covers 17 residues. V dropped 4 bases and J dropped 7; count of bases not matched to a gene: 16. The CDR3 sequence: CASSSTTGRARLNIQYF. The CDR3 DNA reads as TGTGCCAGCAGCTCTACGACAGGGCGCGCCCGTCTCAACATTCAGTACTTC.

V usage is TRBV5-1 and J usage is TRBJ1-6; 7 positions agree with TRBD1. CDR3 length: 16 amino acids. In germline, CDR1 is SGHRS, CDR2 YFSETQ. J gave up 0 bases and V 4 bases, and 4 bases lay outside the gene matches. The DNA of the CDR3 is TGCGCCAGCAGCCGGACAGGTAGCTCCTATAATTCACCCCTCCACTTT. Translation gives CASSRTGSSYNSPLHF. The full variable domain, completed using reference TRBV5-1 and TRBJ1-6, is KAGVTQTPRYLIKTRGQQVTLSCSPISGHRSVSWYQQTPGQGLQFLFEYFSETQRNKGNFPGRFSGRQFSNSRSEMNVSTLELGDSALYLCASSRTGSSYNSPLHFGNGTRLTVT.

The gene calls are TRBV5-1 and TRBJ2-2, with 7 bases that match TRBD2. The CDR3 sequence is 15 residues long. Germline assignment: CDR1 SGHRS and CDR2 YFSETQ. With 7 bases clipped from V and 3 bases from J, the junction kept 9 bases outside the gene matches. CDR3 in amino acids: CASAPTRGDTGELFF. DNA of the CDR3: TGCGCCAGCGCCCCAACACGGGGGGACACCGGGGAGCTGTTTTTT.

Many counts were recorded for this clonotype. The chain carries TRBV12-3 or TRBV12-4 and TRBJ1-1; the D gene is possibly TRBD1 (6 bases). Trimming pared 7 bases from V and 7 bases from J, leaving 16 bases between. There are 13 residues in the CDR3. The CDR3 DNA is TGTGCCAGCAACTTAGGGGGGAGTGGTGAAGCTTTCTTT. Protein: CASNLGGSGEAFF.

The chain links TRBV24-1 to TRBJ1-2; D gene unclear. The V end lost 3 bases, the J end lost 5 bases, and 6 bases lay between the germline ends. The length of the CDR3 is 12 residues. Germline V gene data show CDR1 as KGHDR and CDR2 as SFDVKD. CDR3 DNA sequence: TGTGCCACCAGTGATGCGTATTATGGCTACACCTTC. It yields the protein CATSDAYYGYTF.

Of note for this clonotype: A much larger clone differs by one base, so this may be a read error. The chain has TRBV5-1 and TRBJ2-7; a weak D match, TRBD1 (6 bases). Per germline, CDR1 SGHRS and CDR2 YFSETQ. The CDR3 is made up of 16 amino acids. CDR3 amino acids: CSSSFRPPPGQREQYF. The CDR3 DNA follows: TGCTCCAGCAGCTTCCGACCCCCCCCGGGACAAAGGGAGCAGTACTTC.

The chain carries TRBV7-6 and TRBJ2-3; D is perhaps TRBD2 (6 bases). CDR3 length equals 14 residues. Trimming shortened V by 1 base and J by 5 bases, and 10 bases separated the two germline ends. Germline V gene lookup returns CDR1 SGHVS and CDR2 FNYEAQ. This chain's CDR3 is CASSLVARGDTQYF. Here the CDR3 DNA reads TGTGCCAGCAGCTTAGTCGCGCGGGGAGATACGCAGTATTTT.

This clonotype was seen ten or more times. V is TRBV27 and J is TRBJ1-5; TRBD1 is a possible D gene (6 bases). There are 14 residues in the CDR3. Germline assignment: CDR1 MNHEY and CDR2 SMNVEV (reference sequence). Trimming shortened V by 5 bases and J by 0 bases, and 8 bases separated the two germline ends. Here the CDR3 reads CASSAGASNQPQHF. The DNA for the CDR3 is TGTGCCAGCAGTGCAGGGGCTAGCAATCAGCCCCAGCATTTT.

This clonotype was counted between two and nine times. The chain recombines TRBV7-2 with TRBJ1-1; D is uncertain. This CDR3 spans 14 amino acids. Per the germline V gene, CDR1 is SGHTA and CDR2 is FQGNSA. V gave up 5 bases and J gave up 4 bases, with 14 bases separating them. In DNA, the CDR3 is TGTGCCAGCAGCCTACACCCGGCGAGCACTGAAGCTTTCTTT. Protein: CASSLHPASTEAFF. Full variable domain (outside the CDR3, taken from reference TRBV7-2 and TRBJ1-1): GAGVSQSPSNKVTEKGKDVELRCDPISGHTALYWYRQSLGQGLEFLIYFQGNSAPDKSGLPSDRFSAERTGGSVSTLTIQRTQQEDSAVYLCASSLHPASTEAFFGQGTRLTVV.

This rearrangement joins TRBV7-9 to TRBJ1-1; no reliable D call. Trimming removed 4 bases from V and 1 base from J, with 10 bases in between. The germline CDR1 and CDR2 sequences are SEHNR and FQNEAQ (reference sequence). The CDR3 extends over 14 amino acids. CDR3 sequence (DNA): TGTGCCAGCAGCTCGGACGGATCGAACACTGAAGCTTTCTTT. This sequence encodes CASSSDGSNTEAFF.

This clonotype was recorded many times. The chain carries TRBV5-1 and TRBJ1-3; D not resolved. The CDR3 is 14 residues long. Trimming removed 4 bases at V and 0 bases at J, with 8 bases between. CDR1 is SGHRS and CDR2 is YFSETQ in the germline V gene. The CDR3 sequence: CASSPQNSGNTIYF. The DNA for the CDR3 is TGCGCCAGCAGCCCTCAGAACTCTGGAAACACCATATATTTT.

The table lists this clonotype with a few counts. CDR3 amino acids: CASSLVSRGNQPQHF. The CDR3 coding sequence is TGTGCCAGCAGCTTAGTTTCCCGGGGGAATCAGCCCCAGCATTTT. The gene calls are TRBV7-2 and TRBJ1-5; perhaps TRBD1 as D (5 bases). Germline CDR1 SGHTA, CDR2 FQGNSA. The CDR3 runs to 15 residues. The V gene lost 1 base and the J gene lost 4 bases, with 11 bases spanning the gap.

This clonotype has at least ten counts. This sequence joins TRBV6-6 and TRBJ1-2; TRBD1 matches at 7 bases. Germline loops: CDR1 MNHNY, CDR2 SVGAGI (reference sequence). CDR3 length equals 17 residues. J was trimmed by 0 bases and V by 6 bases; bases with no gene match: 13. The CDR3 coding sequence is TGTGCCAGCAGCTCTCTTGACAGGGCGGTCGCTAACTATGGCTACACCTTC. This codes for CASSSLDRAVANYGYTF.

Only a few counts were recorded for this clonotype. V and J are TRBV12-5 and TRBJ1-1, with 11 bases that match TRBD1. Germline V lookup: CDR1 LGHNT, CDR2 FRNRAP. This CDR3 comprises 13 residues. V trimming: 6 bases; J trimming: 11 bases; junction bases outside the gene matches: 8. This CDR3 is CASGSGQGAPAFF. The CDR3 DNA reads TGTGCTAGTGGATCAGGACAGGGGGCCCCCGCTTTCTTT.